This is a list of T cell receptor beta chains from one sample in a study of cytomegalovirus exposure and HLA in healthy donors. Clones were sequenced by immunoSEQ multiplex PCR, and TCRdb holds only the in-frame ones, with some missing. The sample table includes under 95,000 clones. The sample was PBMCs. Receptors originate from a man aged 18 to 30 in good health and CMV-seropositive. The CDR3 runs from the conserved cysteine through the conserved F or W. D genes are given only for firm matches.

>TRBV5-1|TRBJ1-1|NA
CASSLGQGEDTEAFF
TGCGCCAGCAGCTTGGGGCAGGGTGAGGACACTGAAGCTTTCTTT
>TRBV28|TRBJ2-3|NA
CASRSPTLDTQYF
TGTGCCAGCAGATCACCTACGCTAGATACGCAGTATTTT
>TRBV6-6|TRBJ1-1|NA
CASSYTARNAEAFF
TGTGCCAGCAGTTATACGGCCAGGAATGCTGAAGCTTTCTTT
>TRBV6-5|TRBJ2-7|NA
CASSYATGAYEQYF
TGTGCCAGCAGTTATGCTACAGGCGCCTACGAGCAGTACTTC
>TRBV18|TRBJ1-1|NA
CASSRQSANTEAFF
TGTGCCAGCTCACGACAGAGCGCGAACACTGAAGCTTTCTTT
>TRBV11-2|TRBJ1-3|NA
CASSLWSSSGNTIYF
TGTGCCAGCAGCTTGTGGAGTAGCTCTGGAAACACCATATATTTT
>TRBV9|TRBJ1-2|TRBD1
CASSGTGANYGYTF
TGTGCCAGCAGCGGGACAGGGGCTAACTATGGCTACACCTTC
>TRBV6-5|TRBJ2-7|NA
CASSYSIPGAYEQYF
TGTGCCAGCAGTTACTCGATTCCGGGGGCCTACGAGCAGTACTTC
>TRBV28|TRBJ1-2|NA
CASSSPVLYGYTF
TGTGCCAGCAGTTCTCCAGTCTTGTATGGCTACACCTTC
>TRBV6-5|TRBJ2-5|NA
CASSYLGGQGETQYF
TGTGCCAGCAGTTATCTGGGGGGGCAGGGAGAGACCCAGTACTTC
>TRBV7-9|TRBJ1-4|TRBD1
CASSSGQDNEKLFF
TGTGCCAGCAGCTCGGGACAGGATAATGAAAAACTGTTTTTT
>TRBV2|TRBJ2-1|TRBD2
CASSEPLAGGPLGEQFF
TGTGCCAGCAGTGAGCCCCTAGCGGGAGGGCCTCTGGGGGAGCAGTTCTTC
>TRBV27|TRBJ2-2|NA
CASSHDTGELFF
TGTGCCAGCAGCCATGACACCGGGGAGCTGTTTTTT
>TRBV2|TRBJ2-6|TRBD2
CASGRASGANVLTF
TGTGCCAGCGGGAGGGCCTCTGGGGCCAACGTCCTGACTTTC
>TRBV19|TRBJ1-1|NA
CASSIDSGYAVEAFF
TGTGCCAGTAGTATTGACTCAGGGTACGCAGTAGAAGCTTTCTTT
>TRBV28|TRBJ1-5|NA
CASSSLRGDYSNQPQHF
TGTGCCAGCAGTTCCCTACGGGGGGACTATAGCAATCAGCCCCAGCATTTT
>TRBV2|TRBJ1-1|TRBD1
CASREWDSSNTEAFF
TGTGCCAGCAGAGAATGGGACAGCTCGAACACTGAAGCTTTCTTT
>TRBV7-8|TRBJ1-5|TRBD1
CASKGSAQGAGNQPQHF
TGTGCCAGCAAGGGATCCGCACAGGGGGCCGGCAATCAGCCCCAGCATTTT
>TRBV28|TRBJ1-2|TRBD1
CASSLTGTDNYGYTF
TGTGCCAGCAGTCTTACCGGGACAGATAACTATGGCTACACCTTC
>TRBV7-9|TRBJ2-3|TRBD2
CASTPGGKSSTDTQYF
TGTGCCAGCACCCCGGGGGGAAAATCTAGCACAGATACGCAGTATTTT
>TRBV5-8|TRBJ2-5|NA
CASSLPPQETQYF
TGTGCCAGCAGCTTGCCTCCTCAAGAGACCCAGTACTTC
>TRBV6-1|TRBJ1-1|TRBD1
CAGRGQPFESTEAFF
TGTGCCGGCCGGGGACAGCCCTTTGAGAGCACTGAAGCTTTCTTT
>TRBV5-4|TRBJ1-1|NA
CASSLDRENTEAFF
TGTGCCAGCAGCTTGGACAGGGAGAACACTGAAGCTTTCTTT
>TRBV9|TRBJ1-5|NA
CASSVLGDKGSNQPQHF
TGTGCCAGCAGCGTGTTAGGGGATAAGGGTAGCAATCAGCCCCAGCATTTT
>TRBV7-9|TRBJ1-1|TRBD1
CASSLGGQGARTEAFF
TGTGCCAGCAGCTTAGGTGGACAGGGGGCGAGGACTGAAGCTTTCTTT
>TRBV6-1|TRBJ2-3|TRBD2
CASSEPRGGRTDTQYF
TGTGCCAGCAGTGAGCCTCGGGGCGGGAGAACAGATACGCAGTATTTT
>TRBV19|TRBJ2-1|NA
CASSIRDYRQEQFF
TGTGCCAGTAGTATTCGAGACTATCGCCAGGAGCAGTTCTTC
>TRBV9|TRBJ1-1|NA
CASSVILGGGHTEAFF
TGTGCCAGCAGCGTTATTTTAGGCGGGGGTCACACTGAAGCTTTCTTT
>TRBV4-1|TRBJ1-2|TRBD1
CASSRGITGGDYGYTF
TGCGCCAGCAGCCGGGGTATCACAGGGGGCGACTATGGCTACACCTTC
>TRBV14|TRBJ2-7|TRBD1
CASSTGVEQYF
TGTGCCAGCAGTACAGGGGTCGAGCAGTACTTC
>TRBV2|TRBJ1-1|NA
CASSEVGRNTEAFF
TGTGCCAGCAGTGAAGTGGGCCGGAACACTGAAGCTTTCTTT
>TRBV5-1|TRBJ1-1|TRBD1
CASSLDRDQAFF
TGCGCCAGCAGCTTAGACAGGGACCAAGCTTTCTTT
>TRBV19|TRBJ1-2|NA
CASAEGHDYGYTF
TGTGCCAGTGCGGAGGGGCACGACTATGGCTACACCTTC
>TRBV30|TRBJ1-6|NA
CAWSRGSSYNSPLHF
TGTGCCTGGAGCAGGGGAAGCTCCTATAATTCACCCCTCCACTTT
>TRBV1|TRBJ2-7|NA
CTSSQDLYEQYF
TGCACCAGCAGCCAAGACCTCTACGAGCAGTACTTC
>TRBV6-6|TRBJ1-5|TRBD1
CASRGTGGGQPQHF
TGTGCCAGCAGAGGGACAGGGGGGGGTCAGCCCCAGCATTTT
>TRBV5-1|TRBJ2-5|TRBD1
CASSLSGRGLGETQYF
TGCGCCAGCAGCTTGTCGGGCAGGGGGCTCGGTGAGACCCAGTACTTC
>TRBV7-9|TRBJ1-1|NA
CASSLPTAMNTEAFF
TGTGCCAGCAGCCTCCCGACAGCCATGAACACTGAAGCTTTCTTT
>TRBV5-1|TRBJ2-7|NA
CASSYDSGTFYEQYF
TGCGCCAGCAGCTATGATAGCGGAACGTTCTACGAGCAGTACTTC
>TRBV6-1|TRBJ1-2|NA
CASSGDIDDGYTF
TGTGCCAGCAGTGGGGACATAGACGATGGCTACACCTTC
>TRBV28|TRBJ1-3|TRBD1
CASSHRPDRDDGNTIYF
TGTGCCAGCAGTCACCGCCCGGACAGGGATGATGGAAACACCATATATTTT
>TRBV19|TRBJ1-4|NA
CASRPSGATNEKLFF
TGTGCCAGTAGACCCTCGGGGGCAACTAATGAAAAACTGTTTTTT
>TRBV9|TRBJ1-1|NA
CASSTSKGTEAFF
TGTGCCAGCAGTACGAGCAAGGGGACTGAAGCTTTCTTT
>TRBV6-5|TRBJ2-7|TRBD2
CASRRRTSGIHEQYF
TGTGCCAGCAGGCGCCGGACTAGCGGGATCCACGAGCAGTACTTC
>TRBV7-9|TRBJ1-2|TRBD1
CASSLGVGGNYGYTF
TGTGCCAGCAGCTTAGGGGTAGGGGGCAACTATGGCTACACCTTC
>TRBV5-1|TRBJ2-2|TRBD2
CASSWTSGSSTGELFF
TGCGCCAGCAGTTGGACAAGCGGGAGTTCGACCGGGGAGCTGTTTTTT
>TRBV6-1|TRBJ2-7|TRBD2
CASSELAGSAYEQYF
TGTGCCAGCTCCGAACTAGCGGGCAGCGCCTACGAGCAGTACTTC
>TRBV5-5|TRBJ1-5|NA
CASSLSGQSNQPQHF
TGTGCCAGCAGCTTGTCGGGACAAAGCAATCAGCCCCAGCATTTT
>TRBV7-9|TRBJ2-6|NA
CASSLDGVGANVLTF
TGTGCCAGCAGCTTAGACGGTGTTGGGGCCAACGTCCTGACTTTC
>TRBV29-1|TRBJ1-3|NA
CSVVGLHSGNTIYF
TGCAGCGTTGTGGGACTCCACTCTGGAAACACCATATATTTT
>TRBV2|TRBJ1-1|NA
CASTLDSRMNTEAFF
TGTGCCAGCACTTTGGACAGTAGGATGAACACTGAAGCTTTCTTT
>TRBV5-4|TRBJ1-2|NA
CASSLPGDYGYTF
TGTGCCAGCAGCTTGCCCGGGGACTATGGCTACACCTTC
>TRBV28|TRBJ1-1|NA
CASSELRQGHTEAFF
TGTGCCAGCAGTGAACTCCGGCAGGGGCACACTGAAGCTTTCTTT
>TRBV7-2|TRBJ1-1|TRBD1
CASSIRDRSTEAFF
TGTGCCAGCAGCATACGGGACAGATCCACTGAAGCTTTCTTT
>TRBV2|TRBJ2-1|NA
CASRGAGEQFF
TGTGCCAGCAGAGGGGCAGGAGAGCAGTTCTTC
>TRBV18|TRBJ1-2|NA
CASSSDNLYGYTF
TGTGCCAGCTCCTCTGACAACCTCTATGGCTACACCTTC